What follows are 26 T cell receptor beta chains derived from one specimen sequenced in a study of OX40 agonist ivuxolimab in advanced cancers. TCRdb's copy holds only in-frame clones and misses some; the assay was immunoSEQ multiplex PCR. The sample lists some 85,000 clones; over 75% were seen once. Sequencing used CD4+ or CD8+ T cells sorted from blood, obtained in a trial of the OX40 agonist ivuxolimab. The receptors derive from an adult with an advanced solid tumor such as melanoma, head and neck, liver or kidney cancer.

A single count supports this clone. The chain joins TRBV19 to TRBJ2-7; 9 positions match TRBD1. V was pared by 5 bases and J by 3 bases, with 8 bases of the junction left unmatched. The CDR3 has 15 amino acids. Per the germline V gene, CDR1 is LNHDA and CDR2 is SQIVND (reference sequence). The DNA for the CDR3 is TGTGCCAGTAGTGTACCCGGGACAGGGATCTACGAGCAGTACTTC. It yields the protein CASSVPGTGIYEQYF.

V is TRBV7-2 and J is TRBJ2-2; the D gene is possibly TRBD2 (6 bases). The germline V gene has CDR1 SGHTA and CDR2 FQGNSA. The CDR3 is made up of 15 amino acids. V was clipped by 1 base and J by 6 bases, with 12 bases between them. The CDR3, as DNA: TGTGCCAGCAGCTTAGGCGATTGGGGGGCCGGGGAGCTGTTTTTT. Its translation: CASSLGDWGAGELFF. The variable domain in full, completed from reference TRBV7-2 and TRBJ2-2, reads GAGVSQSPSNKVTEKGKDVELRCDPISGHTALYWYRQSLGQGLEFLIYFQGNSAPDKSGLPSDRFSAERTGGSVSTLTIQRTQQEDSAVYLCASSLGDWGAGELFFGEGSRLTVL.

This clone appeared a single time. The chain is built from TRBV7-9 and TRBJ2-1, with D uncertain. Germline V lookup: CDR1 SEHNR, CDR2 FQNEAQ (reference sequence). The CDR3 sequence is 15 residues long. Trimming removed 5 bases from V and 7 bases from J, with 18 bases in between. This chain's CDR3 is CASSPKLRLGNEQFF. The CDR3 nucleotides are TGTGCCAGCAGCCCTAAACTTCGCCTCGGGAATGAGCAGTTCTTC.

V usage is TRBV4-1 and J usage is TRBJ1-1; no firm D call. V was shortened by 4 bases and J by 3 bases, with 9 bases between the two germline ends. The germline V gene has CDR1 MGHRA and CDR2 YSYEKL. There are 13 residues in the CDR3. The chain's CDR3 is CASSRQVDTEAFF. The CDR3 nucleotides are TGCGCCAGCAGCCGGCAAGTGGACACTGAAGCTTTCTTT.

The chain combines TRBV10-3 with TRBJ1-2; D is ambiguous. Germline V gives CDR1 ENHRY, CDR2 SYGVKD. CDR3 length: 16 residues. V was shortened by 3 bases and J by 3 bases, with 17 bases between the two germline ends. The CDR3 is CAISDQKKGFDYGYTF. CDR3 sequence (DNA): TGTGCCATCAGTGACCAAAAGAAAGGGTTCGACTATGGCTACACCTTC.

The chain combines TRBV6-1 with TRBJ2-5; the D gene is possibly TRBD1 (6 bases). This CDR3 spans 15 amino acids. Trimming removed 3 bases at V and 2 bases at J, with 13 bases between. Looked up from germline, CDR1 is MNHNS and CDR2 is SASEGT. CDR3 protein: CASSDRGQPQETQYF. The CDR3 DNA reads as TGTGCCAGCAGTGATAGAGGACAGCCACAAGAGACCCAGTACTTC.

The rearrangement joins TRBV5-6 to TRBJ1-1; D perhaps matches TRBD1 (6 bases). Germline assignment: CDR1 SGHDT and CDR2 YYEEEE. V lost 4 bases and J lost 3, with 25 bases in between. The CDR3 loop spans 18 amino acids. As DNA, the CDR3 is TGTGCCAGCAGCGGGAACCGCAGGGGTTTTAGTTCGTACACTGAAGCTTTCTTT. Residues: CASSGNRRGFSSYTEAFF. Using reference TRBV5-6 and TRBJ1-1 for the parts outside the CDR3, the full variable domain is DAGVTQSPTHLIKTRGQQVTLRCSPKSGHDTVSWYQQALGQGPQFIFQYYEEEERQRGNFPDRFSGHQFPNYSSELNVNALLLGDSALYLCASSGNRRGFSSYTEAFFGQGTRLTVV.

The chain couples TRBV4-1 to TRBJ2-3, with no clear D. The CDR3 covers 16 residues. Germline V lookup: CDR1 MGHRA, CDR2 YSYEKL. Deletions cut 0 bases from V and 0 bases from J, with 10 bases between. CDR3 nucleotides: TGCGCCAGCAGCCAAGATCGGAGCGCCAGCACAGATACGCAGTATTTT. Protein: CASSQDRSASTDTQYF.

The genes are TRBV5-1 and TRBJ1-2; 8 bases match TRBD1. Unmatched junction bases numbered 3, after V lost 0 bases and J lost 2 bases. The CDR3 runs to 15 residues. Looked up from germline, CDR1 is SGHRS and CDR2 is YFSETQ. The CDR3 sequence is CASSLGQGANYGYTF. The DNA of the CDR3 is TGCGCCAGCAGCTTGGGGCAGGGGGCGAACTATGGCTACACCTTC.

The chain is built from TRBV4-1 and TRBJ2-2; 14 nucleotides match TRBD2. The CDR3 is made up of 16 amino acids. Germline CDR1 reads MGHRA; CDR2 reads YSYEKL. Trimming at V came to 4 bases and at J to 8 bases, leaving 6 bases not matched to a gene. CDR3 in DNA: TGCGCCAGCAGCCGAGGGACTAGCGGGAGTTCTGGGGAGCTGTTTTTT. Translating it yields CASSRGTSGSSGELFF.

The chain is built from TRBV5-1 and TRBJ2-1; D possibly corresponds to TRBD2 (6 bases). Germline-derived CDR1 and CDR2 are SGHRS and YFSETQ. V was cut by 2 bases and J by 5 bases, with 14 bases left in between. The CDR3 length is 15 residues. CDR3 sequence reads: CASSLTGDPNNEQFF. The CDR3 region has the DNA TGCGCCAGCAGCTTAACGGGAGACCCGAACAATGAGCAGTTCTTC. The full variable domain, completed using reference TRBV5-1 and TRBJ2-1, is KAGVTQTPRYLIKTRGQQVTLSCSPISGHRSVSWYQQTPGQGLQFLFEYFSETQRNKGNFPGRFSGRQFSNSRSEMNVSTLELGDSALYLCASSLTGDPNNEQFFGPGTRLTVL.

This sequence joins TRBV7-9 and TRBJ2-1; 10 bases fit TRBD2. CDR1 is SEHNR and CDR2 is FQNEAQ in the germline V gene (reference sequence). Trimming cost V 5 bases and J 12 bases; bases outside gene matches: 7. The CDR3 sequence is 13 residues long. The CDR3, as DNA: TGTGCCAGCAGCGTACGGGAGCGGGAGGGGCAGTTCTTC. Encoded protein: CASSVREREGQFF.

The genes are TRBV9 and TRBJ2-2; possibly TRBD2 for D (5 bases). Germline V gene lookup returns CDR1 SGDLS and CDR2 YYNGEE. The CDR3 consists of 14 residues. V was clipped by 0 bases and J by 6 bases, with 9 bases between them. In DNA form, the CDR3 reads TGTGCCAGCAGCGTAGCGGGTAGCGCCGGGGAGCTGTTTTTT. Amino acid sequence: CASSVAGSAGELFF.

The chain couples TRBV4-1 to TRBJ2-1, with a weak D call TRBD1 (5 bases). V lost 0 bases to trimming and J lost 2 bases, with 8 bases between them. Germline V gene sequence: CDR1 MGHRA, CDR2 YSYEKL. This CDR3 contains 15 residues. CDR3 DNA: TGCGCCAGCAGCCAAGAGAGGACAACCTACAATGAGCAGTTCTTC. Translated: CASSQERTTYNEQFF.

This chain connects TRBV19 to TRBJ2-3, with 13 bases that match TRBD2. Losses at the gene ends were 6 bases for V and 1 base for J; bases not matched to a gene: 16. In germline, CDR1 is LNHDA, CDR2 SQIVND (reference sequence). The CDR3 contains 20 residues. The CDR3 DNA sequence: TGTGCCAGTAGCCCGGGGGGACTAGCGGGATATCGTAGCGGCACAGATACGCAGTATTTT. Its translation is CASSPGGLAGYRSGTDTQYF. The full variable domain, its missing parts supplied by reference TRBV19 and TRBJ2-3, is DGGITQSPKYLFRKEGQNVTLSCEQNLNHDAMYWYRQDPGQGLRLIYYSQIVNDFQKGDIAEGYSVSREKKESFPLTVTSAQKNPTAFYLCASSPGGLAGYRSGTDTQYFGPGTRLTVL.

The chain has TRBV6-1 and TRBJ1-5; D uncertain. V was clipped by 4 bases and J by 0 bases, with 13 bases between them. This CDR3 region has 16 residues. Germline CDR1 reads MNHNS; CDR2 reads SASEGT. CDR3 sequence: CASSGLSPYSNQPQHF. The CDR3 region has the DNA TGTGCCAGCAGTGGACTGAGTCCTTATAGCAATCAGCCCCAGCATTTT.

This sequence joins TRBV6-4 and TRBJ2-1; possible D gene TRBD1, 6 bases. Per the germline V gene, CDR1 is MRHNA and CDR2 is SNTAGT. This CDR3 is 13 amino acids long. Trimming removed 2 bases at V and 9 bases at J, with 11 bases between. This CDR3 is CASSDILGAEQFF. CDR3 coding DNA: TGTGCCAGCAGTGACATTTTGGGGGCTGAGCAGTTCTTC.

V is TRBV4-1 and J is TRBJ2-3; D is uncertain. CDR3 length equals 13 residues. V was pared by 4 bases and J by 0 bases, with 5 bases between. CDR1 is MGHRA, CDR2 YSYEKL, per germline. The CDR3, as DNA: TGCGCCAGCAGCCGAGAGAGCACAGATACGCAGTATTTT. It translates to CASSRESTDTQYF.

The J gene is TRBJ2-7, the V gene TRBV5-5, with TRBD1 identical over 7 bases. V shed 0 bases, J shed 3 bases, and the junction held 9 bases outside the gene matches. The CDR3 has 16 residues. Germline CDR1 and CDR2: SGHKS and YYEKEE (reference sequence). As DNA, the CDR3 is TGTGCCAGCAGCTTGGGTGCGACAGGGTTGGACTACGAGCAGTACTTC. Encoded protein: CASSLGATGLDYEQYF.

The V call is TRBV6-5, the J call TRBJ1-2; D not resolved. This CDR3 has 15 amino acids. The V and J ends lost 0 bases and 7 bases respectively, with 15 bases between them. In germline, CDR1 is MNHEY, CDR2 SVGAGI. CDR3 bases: TGTGCCAGCAGTTACTCGATTCTCGCTTCCCGTGGCTACACCTTC. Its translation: CASSYSILASRGYTF.

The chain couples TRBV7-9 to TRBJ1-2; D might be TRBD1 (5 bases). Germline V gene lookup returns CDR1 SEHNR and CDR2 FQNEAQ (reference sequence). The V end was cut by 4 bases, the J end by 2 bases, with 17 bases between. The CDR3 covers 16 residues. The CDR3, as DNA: TGTGCCAGCAGCTCCAAACCGGGACGGTTAAACTATGGCTACACCTTC. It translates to CASSSKPGRLNYGYTF.

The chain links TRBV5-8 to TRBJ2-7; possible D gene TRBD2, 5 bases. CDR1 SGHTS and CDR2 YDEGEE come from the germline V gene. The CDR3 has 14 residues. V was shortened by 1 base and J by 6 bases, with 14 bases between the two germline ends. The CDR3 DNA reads TGTGCCAGCAGCTTGTATTCTAGCCGGGGCGAGCAGTACTTC. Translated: CASSLYSSRGEQYF.

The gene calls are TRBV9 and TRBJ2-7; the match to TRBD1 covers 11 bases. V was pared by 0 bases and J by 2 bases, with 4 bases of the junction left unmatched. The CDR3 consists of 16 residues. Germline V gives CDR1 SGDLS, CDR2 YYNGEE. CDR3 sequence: CASSVAGTGGPYEQYF. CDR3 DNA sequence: TGTGCCAGCAGCGTAGCTGGGACAGGGGGGCCCTACGAGCAGTACTTC.

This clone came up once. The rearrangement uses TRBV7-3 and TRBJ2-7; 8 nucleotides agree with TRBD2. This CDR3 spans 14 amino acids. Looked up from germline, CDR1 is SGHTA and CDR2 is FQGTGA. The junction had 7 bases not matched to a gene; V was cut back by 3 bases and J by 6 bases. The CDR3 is CASSLSSGSSEQYF. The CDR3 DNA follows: TGTGCCAGCAGCTTGTCTAGCGGGTCGAGCGAGCAGTACTTC.

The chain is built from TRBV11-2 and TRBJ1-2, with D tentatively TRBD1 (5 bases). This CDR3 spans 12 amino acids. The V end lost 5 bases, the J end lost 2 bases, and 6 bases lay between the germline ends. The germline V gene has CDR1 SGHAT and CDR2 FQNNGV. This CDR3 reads CASSRQNYGYTF. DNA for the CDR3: TGTGCCAGCAGCCGACAGAACTATGGCTACACCTTC. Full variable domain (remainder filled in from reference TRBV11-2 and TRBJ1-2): EAGVAQSPRYKIIEKRQSVAFWCNPISGHATLYWYQQILGQGPKLLIQFQNNGVVDDSQLPKDRFSAERLKGVDSTLKIQPAKLEDSAVYLCASSRQNYGYTFGSGTRLTVV.

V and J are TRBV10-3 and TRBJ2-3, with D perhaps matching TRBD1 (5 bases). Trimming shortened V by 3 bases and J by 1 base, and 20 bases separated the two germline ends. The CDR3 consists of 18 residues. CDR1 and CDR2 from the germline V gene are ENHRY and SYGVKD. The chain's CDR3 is CAISDRVVERPGTDTQYF. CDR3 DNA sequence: TGTGCCATCAGTGACAGGGTGGTGGAGCGTCCGGGCACAGATACGCAGTATTTT.